These T cell receptor beta chains were read from a single sample in a study of T cell responses to AZD1222 COVID-19 vaccine. Repertoires were generated with immunoSEQ multiplex PCR, while TCRdb's copy carries only in-frame clones and drops some. The top ten clones hold more than 2% of a sample with 90,000 to 130,000 clones, around nine tenths of them seen once. Here the sequenced sample was peripheral blood, taken 28 days after the second AZD1222 dose. These receptors all come from an adult who received the AZD1222 COVID-19 vaccine. CDR3s include the opening cysteine and the closing phenylalanine or tryptophan. D genes are given only for firm matches. Clone size is shown for a subset of rows, as once, few, many or a class of expanded clone.

TRBV11-2	TRBJ1-3	-	-	CASSLDLGNTIYF	TGTGCCAGCAGCTTAGATTTAGGAAACACCATATATTTT
TRBV28	TRBJ2-2	TRBD2	-	CASSSGGTNTGELFF	TGTGCCAGCAGTTCCGGGGGGACGAACACCGGGGAGCTGTTTTTT
TRBV19	TRBJ1-5	TRBD1	-	CASNGGRDRGNQPQHF	TGTGCCAGTAACGGGGGACGGGACAGGGGGAATCAGCCCCAGCATTTT
TRBV5-4	TRBJ1-6	TRBD1	-	CASSSGGQGGTYNSPLHF	TGTGCCAGCAGCTCTGGCGGACAGGGTGGGACCTATAATTCACCCCTCCACTTT
TRBV6-5	TRBJ1-1	-	-	CASSRSGFEAFF	TGTGCCAGCAGTAGAAGCGGGTTTGAAGCTTTCTTT
TRBV9	TRBJ1-1	-	-	CASSVFGNTEAFF	TGTGCCAGCAGCGTATTTGGAAACACTGAAGCTTTCTTT
TRBV30	TRBJ2-3	-	-	CAWSEGREDTQYF	TGTGCCTGGAGTGAGGGTCGGGAGGATACGCAGTATTTT
TRBV11-2	TRBJ2-3	-	once	CASSLDGGSSTDTQYF	TGTGCCAGCAGCTTAGACGGCGGATCTAGCACAGATACGCAGTATTTT
TRBV6-5	TRBJ2-2	TRBD2	-	CASGRGVRWTGELFF	TGTGCCAGCGGCCGGGGGGTACGGTGGACCGGGGAGCTGTTTTTT
TRBV18	TRBJ1-1	-	-	CASSPLNLNTEAFF	TGTGCCAGCTCACCACTGAATTTGAACACTGAAGCTTTCTTT
TRBV7-2	TRBJ2-2	-	-	CASSFGTVNTGELFF	TGTGCCAGCAGCTTCGGAACGGTGAACACCGGGGAGCTGTTTTTT
TRBV10-3	TRBJ2-5	-	-	CAIGQPQETQYF	TGTGCCATTGGACAGCCCCAAGAGACCCAGTACTTC
TRBV29-1	TRBJ1-1	TRBD1	-	CSGDSNTEAFF	TGCAGCGGGGACAGCAACACTGAAGCTTTCTTT
TRBV6-5	TRBJ1-2	-	-	CASSYRQSYGYTF	TGTGCCAGCAGTTATCGACAGTCCTATGGCTACACCTTC
TRBV3-1/TRBV3-2	TRBJ2-5	-	few	CASSQEGEGRETQYF	TGTGCCAGCAGCCAAGAGGGAGAAGGGCGAGAGACCCAGTACTTC
TRBV5-1	TRBJ2-3	TRBD2	-	CASSLGLARDTQYF	TGCGCCAGCAGCCTCGGACTAGCACGAGATACGCAGTATTTT
TRBV7-2	TRBJ1-2	-	-	CASSSNRVGYTF	TGTGCCAGCAGCTCCAACAGGGTCGGCTACACCTTC
TRBV6-5	TRBJ2-7	-	-	CASSYMRGGVPYEQYF	TGTGCCAGCAGTTACATGAGGGGGGGGGTTCCCTACGAGCAGTACTTC
TRBV18	TRBJ2-1	TRBD2	-	CASSPLTSGGNEQFF	TGTGCCAGCTCACCACTGACTAGCGGGGGGAATGAGCAGTTCTTC
TRBV6-5	TRBJ1-6	TRBD1	-	CASSYSRLTGGTPLHF	TGTGCCAGCAGTTACTCACGCCTTACAGGGGGTACGCCCCTCCACTTT
TRBV5-5	TRBJ1-1	-	-	CASSFFQGMNTEAFF	TGTGCCAGCAGCTTTTTTCAGGGCATGAACACTGAAGCTTTCTTT
TRBV15	TRBJ2-5	TRBD2	-	CATSRGGSEETQYF	TGTGCCACCAGCAGGGGAGGGTCTGAGGAGACCCAGTACTTC
TRBV5-1	TRBJ1-5	-	-	CASSSPPGGFGNQPQHF	TGCGCCAGCAGCTCCCCCCCGGGAGGGTTCGGCAATCAGCCCCAGCATTTT
TRBV10-3	TRBJ1-6	-	-	CAISEGVGGSSYNSPLHF	TGTGCCATCAGTGAGGGGGTAGGCGGCAGCTCCTATAATTCACCCCTCCACTTT
TRBV5-1	TRBJ2-7	TRBD2	once	CASSLRPNGGESYEQYF	TGCGCCAGCAGCTTGAGGCCTAACGGGGGGGAATCCTACGAGCAGTACTTC
TRBV6-5	TRBJ1-1	TRBD1	-	CASSRPGQGLSEAFF	TGTGCCAGCAGCCGGCCGGGACAGGGGTTGAGTGAGGCTTTCTTT
TRBV27	TRBJ1-2	TRBD1	-	CASSFRTGGGYTF	TGTGCCAGCAGTTTTCGGACAGGGGGCGGCTACACCTTC